Included here is one TCR beta chain sequence, with context. Its antigen is as yet unknown. The data were taken from a study of T cell responses to AZD1222 COVID-19 vaccine. Overall study results and limits: Spike was spanned by vaccine-associated CD4 TCRs, with dominance at 160-218 and 743-854.

In germline, CDR1 is LGHNA, CDR2 YSLEER. The CDR3 runs to 16 residues. V dropped 8 bases and J dropped 8; count of bases not matched to a gene: 14. The protocol was immunoSEQ multiplex PCR, while the TCRdb copy is restricted to in-frame clones and leaves out a portion. The table lists some 150,000 clones, about 90% of them singletons. The sample here was peripheral blood, taken on day 0 of AZD1222 vaccination. The V call is TRBV4-3, the J call TRBJ2-1, with 11 bases fitting TRBD2. This receptor was taken from an adult in good health. The CDR3 DNA sequence: TGCGCCAGCGGGTCGGCCGGGACTAGCGGTGTCCATGAGCAGTTCTTC. It is translated as CASGSAGTSGVHEQFF.